What follows are 11 T cell receptor beta chains derived from one specimen sequenced in a study of tumor-infiltrating lymphocytes in glioblastoma multiforme. TCR beta libraries were built from RNA through three nested multiplex PCR rounds using modified ARM-PCR. MiXCR, applied by TCRdb to the multiplex PCR reads, yields one record per CDR3 protein. This table has 25,000 to 40,000 distinct CDR3 sequences, around 55% appearing once. The source material was brain tumor tissue. These receptors originate from a male donor with glioblastoma.

A single count supports this clonotype. A much larger clone is a single base away; this may be a read error. The chain couples TRBV5-8 to TRBJ2-7; 10 nucleotides line up with TRBD2. Germline CDR1 is SGHTS and CDR2 is YDEGEE. The CDR3 has 14 amino acids. CDR3 nucleotides: TGTGCCATCAGCGGGGGGGTAGGGGCCAACGAGCAGTACTTC. This encodes CAISGGVGANEQYF. The full variable domain, its missing parts supplied by reference TRBV5-8 and TRBJ2-7, is EAGVTQSPTHLIKTRGQQATLRCSPISGHTSVYWYQQALGLGLQFLLWYDEGEERNRGNFPPRFSGRQFPNYSSELNVNALELEDSALYLCAISGGVGANEQYFGPGTRLTVT.

A note on this clonotype: One end of the junction does not line up with germline, which may come from a read error. V and J are TRBV20-1 and TRBJ1-4; D gene unclear. Germline loops: CDR1 DFQATT, CDR2 SNEGSKA (reference sequence). This CDR3 is built from 14 residues. This CDR3 reads CSAPRSSANEELFF. The DNA of the CDR3 is TGCAGTGCTCCCCGTTCATCAGCTAATGAAGAACTGTTTTTT.

Comments on this clonotype: One end of the junction varies from germline; a read error may be responsible. J is TRBJ2-3 and V is TRBV29-1, with D maybe TRBD2 (5 bases). The CDR3 totals 13 residues. The V gene's germline CDR1 is SQVTM and CDR2 ANQGSEA. The DNA of the CDR3 is TGCAGCGTAGCCGGGATTCGCGCAGATACACAGTATTTT. Protein product: CSVAGIRADTQYF.

This chain joins TRBV20-1 and TRBJ1-2; possible D gene TRBD1, 6 bases. V lost 0 bases and J lost 10, with 15 bases in between. The CDR3 runs to 13 residues. Looked up from germline, CDR1 is DFQATT and CDR2 is SNEGSKA (reference sequence). This chain's CDR3 is CSARDGGDTDYTF. The CDR3 region has the DNA TGCAGTGCTAGAGATGGGGGGGACACGGACTACACCTTC.

For this clonotype: The junction shows a germline mismatch at one end, possibly a read error. This chain joins TRBV11-3 and TRBJ2-3; D unresolved. CDR1 and CDR2 from the germline V gene are SGHNT and YENEEA. This CDR3 spans 14 amino acids. CDR3 in amino acids: CASNLVASTDTQYF. The CDR3 DNA follows: TGTGCCAGCAACTTAGTTGCAAGCACAGATACGCAGTATTTT.

This chain connects TRBV5-6 to TRBJ2-1, with D possibly matching TRBD1 (5 bases). CDR1 is SGHDT, CDR2 YYEEEE, per germline. The CDR3 sequence is 15 residues long. Trimming shortened V by 4 bases and J by 0 bases, and 11 bases separated the two germline ends. The CDR3 region has the DNA TGTGCCAGCAGCCCGGACATAAACTCCTACAATGAGCAGTTCTTC. It encodes CASSPDINSYNEQFF.

This clonotype has a count of ten or more. The chain links TRBV28 to TRBJ2-1; 7 bases agree with TRBD2. Looked up from germline, CDR1 is MDHEN and CDR2 is SYDVKM. The V gene end was trimmed by 3 bases and the J gene end by 3 bases; junction bases not matched to a gene: 5. The CDR3 length is 15 residues. The CDR3 DNA sequence: TGTGCCAGCAGTTTTGCGGGAGTGAACTACAATGAGCAGTTCTTC. It encodes CASSFAGVNYNEQFF.

As to this clonotype: This sequence may be a read error, since a much larger clone differs from it by one base. It is likely a read error, because the conserved phenylalanine at the end of the CDR3 is missing. V is TRBV20-1 and J is TRBJ2-1; 8 nucleotides align to TRBD2. The CDR3 consists of 16 residues. Looked up from germline, CDR1 is DFQATT and CDR2 is SNEGSKA (reference sequence). V shed 1 base, J shed 3 bases, and the junction held 8 bases outside the gene matches. For the CDR3, the DNA is TGCAGTGCTAGAGCGATTGCTAGCGGGCTCTACAATGAGCAGTTCCTC. Residues: CSARAIASGLYNEQFL.

This clonotype was counted many times. The chain is built from TRBV20-1 and TRBJ2-5, with 10 bases lining up with TRBD1. Germline CDR1 and CDR2: DFQATT and SNEGSKA (reference sequence). The trim removed 0 bases at V and 4 bases at J, leaving 2 bases unmatched. The length of the CDR3 is 14 residues. CDR3 DNA: TGCAGTGCTAGAGAGGGGACAGGGGTAGAGACCCAGTACTTC. This gives the protein CSAREGTGVETQYF.

On this clonotype itself: This may come from a read error, since a much larger clone is one base off. CDR3: CASSEYSDSSQPQHF. In DNA, the CDR3 is TGTGCCAGCAGTGAATACAGCGATAGCAGTCAGCCCCAGCATTTT. The chain recombines TRBV6-1 with TRBJ1-5; D ambiguous. Per the germline V gene, CDR1 is MNHNS and CDR2 is SASEGT. The CDR3 spans 15 residues.

This sequence joins TRBV12-3 or TRBV12-4 and TRBJ2-3; no firm D call. The V end lost 7 bases, the J end lost 4 bases, and 12 bases lay between the germline ends. The CDR3 loop spans 13 amino acids. The CDR3 bases are TGTGCCAGCACCCCCAGCACCGCAGATACGCAGTATTTT. This translates into CASTPSTADTQYF.